The next 10 T cell receptor beta chains were all read from a single sample in a study of regulatory T cells in long-lasting Graves disease. Time point indicated: newly diagnosed GD, antithyroid drugs for less than 3 months. The TCR library was prepared using RNA isolated from PBMCs. CDR3-region Arm-PCR and iRepertoire HTBI primers produced the TCR beta libraries. Each CDR3 protein gets one entry after TCRdb re-called the multiplex PCR reads with MiXCR. The sample holds 400,000 to 500,000 distinct CDR3 sequences, 14% seen once. A further study also used this sample, focusing on T cells in Graves' hyperthyroidism and ophthalmopathy.

Sequencing used peripheral blood mononuclear cells (PBMCs), obtained at new diagnosis, from a patient treated with antithyroid drugs. Receptors were obtained from a woman aged 45 to 65 with Graves disease.

This clonotype was found many times. The chain joins TRBV13 to TRBJ2-7, with 7 bases aligning to TRBD1. The germline gives CDR1 PRHDT, CDR2 FYEKMQ (reference sequence). This CDR3 is built from 14 residues. The trim removed 7 bases at V and 2 bases at J, leaving 8 bases unmatched. The CDR3 DNA is TGTGCCAGCATGCACCACAGGGGAACCTACGAGCAGTACTTC. Protein sequence: CASMHHRGTYEQYF.

This clonotype was seen ten or more times. The V gene is TRBV3-1, the J gene TRBJ2-7; 8 bases map to TRBD1. Germline CDR1 LGHDT, CDR2 YNNKEL (reference sequence). This CDR3 contains 15 residues. The J segment lost 2 bases and the V segment lost 4 bases, leaving 7 bases of the junction unmatched. The CDR3 coding sequence is TGTGCCAGCAGCCTACCGGGACAGGCAACCTACGAGCAGTACTTC. Its translation is CASSLPGQATYEQYF.

This clonotype was recorded many times. At one end the junction does not follow the germline gene, possibly because of a read error. The CDR3 is CASSLDRNTGELFF. The CDR3 nucleotides are TGTGCCAGCAGCTTAGATAGGAACACCGGGGAGCTGTTTTTT. The chain is built from TRBV5-1 and TRBJ2-2, with D unresolved. This CDR3 is 14 amino acids long. Germline CDR1 reads SGHRS; CDR2 reads YFSETQ.

This clonotype was observed at least ten times. The rearrangement links TRBV25-1 to TRBJ2-5; D unclear. The CDR3 totals 11 residues. V lost 4 bases and J 5 bases, leaving 5 bases between the germline ends. Germline loops: CDR1 MGHDK, CDR2 SYGVNS. Here the CDR3 DNA reads TGTGCCAGCAGTGGGTGGGAGACCCAGTACTTC. It encodes CASSGWETQYF.

The CDR3: CASSESFRGEKNIQYF. In nucleotides, the CDR3 is TGTGCCAGCAGTGAATCCTTTAGGGGGGAGAAAAACATTCAGTACTTC. The V call is TRBV25-1, the J call TRBJ2-4; the D gene could be TRBD1 or TRBD2 (6 bases each). In germline, CDR1 is MGHDK, CDR2 SYGVNS. Between the trimmed V and J ends, which lost 1 base and 4 bases, there was a span of 14 bases. The CDR3 loop spans 16 amino acids.

As to this clonotype: It may be a read error: a sequence one base away is much more abundant. The chain uses TRBV11-2 and TRBJ2-5; D remains unclear. With 0 bases removed from V and 1 base from J, the gap between germline ends came to 6 bases. The CDR3 consists of 14 residues. Germline assignment: CDR1 SGHAT and CDR2 FQNNGV. For the CDR3, the DNA is TGTGCCAGCAGCTTAGAAAGCGCCCAAGAGACCCAGTACTTC. Its protein is CASSLESAQETQYF.

This rearrangement joins TRBV10-3 to TRBJ2-5; the match to TRBD2 covers 8 bases. V shed 8 bases, J shed 4 bases, and the junction held 15 bases outside the gene matches. From germline, CDR1 is ENHRY and CDR2 SYGVKD. The CDR3 is 16 amino acids. The CDR3: CAIGAGVEGSGETQYF. CDR3 nucleotides: TGTGCCATCGGAGCGGGAGTTGAGGGGTCCGGAGAGACCCAGTACTTC.

The CDR3 DNA sequence: TGTGCCAGCAGCGTAGCCAGATCCGGGACGGACAACTATGGCTACACCTTC. This sequence encodes CASSVARSGTDNYGYTF. This chain connects TRBV9 to TRBJ1-2, with a tentative D call TRBD1 (5 bases). Trimming took 0 bases from V and 2 from J, leaving 17 bases between them. This CDR3 is 17 amino acids long. Germline lookup yields CDR1 SGDLS and CDR2 YYNGEE.

The chain has TRBV5-1 and TRBJ1-6; D is uncertain. This CDR3 has 13 residues. The V end was cut by 4 bases, the J end by 4 bases, with 6 bases between. The germline V gene has CDR1 SGHRS and CDR2 YFSETQ. CDR3 residues: CASSSGYNSPLHF. CDR3 sequence (DNA): TGCGCCAGCAGCAGTGGTTATAATTCACCCCTCCACTTT.

The CDR3 DNA reads as TGTGCCTGGAGTTGGGGGGTGGTGCGAACATCCGGGGAGCTGTTTTTT. Residues: CAWSWGVVRTSGELFF. This chain connects TRBV30 to TRBJ2-2; possibly TRBD2 for D (6 bases). The CDR3 is 16 amino acids. V gave up 2 bases and J gave up 6 bases, with 19 bases separating them. Germline values: CDR1 GTSNPN, CDR2 SVGIG (reference sequence).